The sequence of this T cell receptor beta chain was determined in a study of CD8+ T cells in alopecia areata. The wider study: Tofacitinib treatment spanned 6 to 18 months, with 6 months off drug afterward.

The CDR3 runs to 14 residues. Per germline, CDR1 SEHNR and CDR2 FQNEAQ (reference sequence). V was pared by 5 bases and J by 7 bases, with 14 bases between. This clone came up a few times. Following extraction, RNA underwent reverse transcription to cDNA, which served as the sequencing template. Method: immunoSEQ multiplex PCR; TCRdb's copy keeps in-frame clones and lacks some. The sample includes about 150,000 clones, around 47% of them seen just once. Investigators sorted PBMCs to obtain both CD4+ and CD8+ T cells. The V gene is TRBV7-9, the J gene TRBJ1-4; D is possibly TRBD1 (6 bases). This sequence was found in a human donor with alopecia areata. Specimen: CD4+ T cells sorted from blood. CDR3 amino acids: CASSPQGGSEKLFF. CDR3 bases: TGTGCCAGCAGCCCACAGGGAGGCAGTGAAAAACTGTTTTTT.